This TCR beta chain emerged from a study of blood T cell repertoires in COVID-19. Overall study: Samples taken during acute and convalescent COVID-19 were collected in the United States, Italy and Spain. From T cells, B-cell-depleted T cells, or PBMCs came the material, which was cDNA or gDNA.

Original handling: Estimation of nucleated cell counts relied on the amplification of reference gene primers. Measured with immunoSEQ multiplex PCR; TCRdb has only the in-frame clones, and not every one. V and J calls and clone size are those listed in that table; D and trimming were worked out from the DNA. The table has tens of thousands of clones, approximately 90% seen once; the top ten hold 9.5% to 13%. Trimming at V came to 5 bases and at J to 2 bases, leaving 4 bases not matched to a gene. Looked up from germline, CDR1 is MNHGY and CDR2 is SAAAGT. The CDR3 contains 15 residues. The clonotype originates from a man aged 65 to 79 with active or convalescent COVID-19. The chain carries TRBV6-8 and TRBJ2-7, with 12 bases fitting TRBD2. The sequenced sample consisted of peripheral blood. The CDR3 spells CASSNRLAGAYEQYF. CDR3 DNA: TGTGCCAGCAGTAATAGACTAGCGGGAGCCTACGAGCAGTACTTC.